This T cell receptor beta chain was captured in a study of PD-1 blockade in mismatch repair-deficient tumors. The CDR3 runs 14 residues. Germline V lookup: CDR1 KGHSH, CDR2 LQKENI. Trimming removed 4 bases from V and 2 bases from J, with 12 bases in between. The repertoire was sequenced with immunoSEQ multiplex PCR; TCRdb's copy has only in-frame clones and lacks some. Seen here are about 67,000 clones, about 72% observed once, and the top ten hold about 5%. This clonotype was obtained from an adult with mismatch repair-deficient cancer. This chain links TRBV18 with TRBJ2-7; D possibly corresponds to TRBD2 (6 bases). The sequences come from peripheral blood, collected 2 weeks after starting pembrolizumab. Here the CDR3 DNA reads TGTGCCAGCTCACTCGGGAGCCATACCTACGAGCAGTACTTC. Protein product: CASSLGSHTYEQYF.